The 6 T cell receptor beta chains given below trace back to one sample, sequenced in a study of cytomegalovirus exposure and HLA in healthy donors. Use of 60 Vbeta and 13 Jbeta primers characterized the PCR. Assay used: immunoSEQ multiplex PCR; TCRdb lists only in-frame clones, some missing. Counted here are 55,000 to 85,000 clones, 86% occurring once; the ten biggest clones make up about 2.1%. The sequencing input was PBMCs. The receptors were sampled from a woman in her twenties or thirties in good health and CMV-seronegative.

In its sample, this clone was seen once. This chain uses TRBV5-1 with TRBJ2-4; TRBD2 matches 9 bases. Trimming took 4 bases from V and 7 from J; bases not matched to a gene: 9. The germline V gene has CDR1 SGHRS and CDR2 YFSETQ. The CDR3 sequence is 15 residues long. CDR3 nucleotides: TGCGCCAGCAGCGAAGGACTAGCGACTTTTAACATTCAGTACTTC. Protein product: CASSEGLATFNIQYF.

The chain combines TRBV29-1 with TRBJ1-4; no clear D. The CDR3 runs to 13 residues. Trimming left V 7 bases short and J 7 bases short, with 16 bases between. Germline V lookup: CDR1 SQVTM, CDR2 ANQGSEA. CDR3: CSARLDNREKLFF. The CDR3 DNA is TGCAGCGCCCGACTAGACAATCGTGAAAAACTGTTTTTT.

The V gene is TRBV2, the J gene TRBJ2-7, with D possibly being TRBD2 (6 bases). CDR3 length equals 15 residues. Germline lookup yields CDR1 SNHLY and CDR2 FYNNEI. The V end lost 4 bases, the J end lost 0 bases, and 13 bases lay between the germline ends. CDR3 in DNA: TGTGCCAGCAGTGTAGAGCGGGCAAGCTCCTACGAGCAGTACTTC. Protein: CASSVERASSYEQYF.

The J gene is TRBJ2-1, the V gene TRBV4-2; 13 bases are shared with TRBD2. Germline assignment: CDR1 LGHNA and CDR2 YNFKEQ. V gave up 3 bases and J gave up 6 bases; unmatched junction bases: 8. The CDR3 is made up of 17 amino acids. The CDR3 DNA follows: TGTGCCAGCAGCCAGCAACTAGCGGGAGGGCCAGGCAATGAGCAGTTCTTC. This translates into CASSQQLAGGPGNEQFF.

The rearrangement links TRBV27 to TRBJ2-5; tentative D call: TRBD2 (6 bases). The V end was cut by 3 bases, the J end by 5 bases, with 19 bases between. The CDR3 contains 16 residues. Germline assignment: CDR1 MNHEY and CDR2 SMNVEV (reference sequence). The CDR3 loop is CASSFWTTSGVETQYF. The CDR3 DNA follows: TGTGCCAGCAGTTTTTGGACTACCTCGGGAGTCGAGACCCAGTACTTC.

The chain employs TRBV28 and TRBJ1-1; TRBD1 is a possible D gene (6 bases). This CDR3 region has 14 residues. V was pared by 3 bases and J by 5 bases, with 13 bases between. The germline gives CDR1 MDHEN, CDR2 SYDVKM. The CDR3 DNA sequence: TGTGCCAGCAGTTTCAGGGGCGCGAGAACTGAAGCTTTCTTT. Translated: CASSFRGARTEAFF.